Below are 23 T cell receptor beta chains sequenced from a single sample in a study of sequential checkpoint blockade in melanoma. Clones were sequenced by immunoSEQ multiplex PCR, and TCRdb holds only the in-frame ones, with some missing. Of approximately 4,900 clones in the sample, around 25% are singletons; the top ten hold 7.5% to 9%. Treatment meaning: randomized to nivolumab then ipilimumab (arm A) or the reverse (arm B). Material: tumor tissue (inferred from file names), obtained from a patient given nivolumab and ipilimumab in sequence. The receptors come from a human donor with melanoma.

This clone was recorded at least ten times. The chain couples TRBV11-3 to TRBJ1-2; 10 positions agree with TRBD1. The length of the CDR3 is 15 residues. Germline CDR1 is SGHNT and CDR2 is YENEEA. The junction had 8 bases not matched to a gene; V was cut back by 5 bases and J by 5 bases. In DNA, the CDR3 is TGTGCCAGCAGCCCTGGGACAGGGGATCGGTATGGCTACACCTTC. It translates to CASSPGTGDRYGYTF. Drawing the rest from reference TRBV11-3 and TRBJ1-2, the complete variable domain is EAGVVQSPRYKIIEKKQPVAFWCNPISGHNTLYWYLQNLGQGPELLIRYENEEAVDDSQLPKDRFSAERLKGVDSTLKIQPAELGDSAVYLCASSPGTGDRYGYTFGSGTRLTVV.

The rearrangement links TRBV19 to TRBJ1-4; TRBD1 aligns across 10 bases. V lost 5 bases to trimming and J lost 8 bases; unmatched junction nucleotides: 8. Germline CDR1 and CDR2: LNHDA and SQIVND (reference sequence). The CDR3 runs to 15 residues. This chain's CDR3 is CASSQGQGSREKLFF. CDR3 coding DNA: TGTGCCAGTAGTCAGGGACAGGGGTCTCGCGAAAAACTGTTTTTT.

In this sample, this clone turned up many times. The J gene is TRBJ2-5, the V gene TRBV4-1; TRBD2 aligns across 9 bases. Trimming cost V 4 bases and J 5 bases; bases outside gene matches: 17. The germline V gene has CDR1 MGHRA and CDR2 YSYEKL. This CDR3 region has 18 residues. CDR3 DNA sequence: TGCGCCAGCAGCCGGGGAGGGGTCAGCGGGGGGTCTAGGGAGACCCAGTACTTC. Residues: CASSRGGVSGGSRETQYF.

This clone was counted at least ten times. The genes are TRBV11-3 and TRBJ1-1; 7 nucleotides match TRBD1. Germline lookup yields CDR1 SGHNT and CDR2 YENEEA. The CDR3 totals 16 residues. After removal of 3 bases from V and 1 base from J, the junction contained 8 bases not matched to a gene. In DNA, the CDR3 is TGTGCCAGCAGCTTGAGCTGGGACAGACAGAACACTGAAGCTTTCTTT. This gives the protein CASSLSWDRQNTEAFF. The variable domain in full, with the rest retrieved from reference TRBV11-3 and TRBJ1-1, is EAGVVQSPRYKIIEKKQPVAFWCNPISGHNTLYWYLQNLGQGPELLIRYENEEAVDDSQLPKDRFSAERLKGVDSTLKIQPAELGDSAVYLCASSLSWDRQNTEAFFGQGTRLTVV.

The rearrangement uses TRBV12-2 and TRBJ1-6. TRBV12-2 is termed a pseudogene. This CDR3 region has 15 residues. CDR3 sequence: CASLLPLWNNSPLHF. CDR3 in DNA: TGTGCCAGTCTACTTCCCTTGTGGAATAATTCACCCCTCCACTTT.

The sample holds many counts of this clone. The junction and the germline gene differ at one end; a read error may be behind it. This chain uses TRBV12-5 with TRBJ2-3, with 10 bases matching TRBD2. The CDR3 has 14 residues. CDR1 is LGHNT and CDR2 is FRNRAP in the germline V gene. In DNA form, the CDR3 reads TGTGCCAGCTCGTCTAGCGGGAGCACTGATACGCAGTATTTT. Translated: CASSSSGSTDTQYF.

V is TRBV6-8 and J is TRBJ1-2; TRBD1 aligns across 8 bases. Germline assignment: CDR1 MNHGY and CDR2 SAAAGT. V was pared by 5 bases and J by 4 bases, with 9 bases of the junction left unmatched. The CDR3 length is 15 residues. CDR3 residues: CASSEGQVSFYGYTF. DNA for the CDR3: TGTGCCAGCAGTGAGGGACAGGTCTCTTTCTATGGCTACACCTTC.

This chain links TRBV29-1 with TRBJ2-2, with 10 bases identical to TRBD2. V lost 4 bases and J lost 7; bases outside the gene matches: 12. The CDR3 totals 16 residues. CDR1 is SQVTM and CDR2 is ANQGSEA in the germline V gene. The CDR3 DNA sequence: TGCAGCGTTGGAGGTTCTAGCGGGAGTAGGGTCGGGGAGCTGTTTTTT. Protein product: CSVGGSSGSRVGELFF.

Regarding this clone: The junction differs from germline at one of its ends, possibly a read error. J is TRBJ2-3 and V is TRBV6-8, with D possibly being TRBD2 (6 bases). Germline loops: CDR1 MNHGY, CDR2 SAAAGT. The CDR3 extends over 13 amino acids. This CDR3 reads CAISGSEGDTQYF. The CDR3 nucleotides are TGTGCCATCAGTGGATCGGAGGGAGATACGCAGTATTTT.

By proportion, this clone is large. The V gene is TRBV29-1, the J gene TRBJ1-4; TRBD1 aligns across 7 bases. CDR3 length equals 14 residues. V was pared by 4 bases and J by 5 bases, with 7 bases of the junction left unmatched. The germline V gene has CDR1 SQVTM and CDR2 ANQGSEA. CDR3 in DNA: TGCAGCGTTGGAGAAGGGGGCACGAATGAAAAACTGTTTTTT. Its protein product is CSVGEGGTNEKLFF.

By sample share, this clone is medium-sized. The chain combines TRBV11-3 with TRBJ1-4; 9 bases map to TRBD1. Per the germline V gene, CDR1 is SGHNT and CDR2 is YENEEA. The CDR3 spans 14 residues. V trimming: 4 bases; J trimming: 8 bases; junction bases outside the gene matches: 5. As DNA, the CDR3 is TGTGCCAGCAGCTCCGGGACAGGGTGGGAAAAACTGTTTTTT. Protein sequence: CASSSGTGWEKLFF.

This sequence joins TRBV4-1 and TRBJ2-5; D unresolved. CDR3 length equals 13 residues. Looked up from germline, CDR1 is MGHRA and CDR2 is YSYEKL. V was trimmed by 0 bases and J by 3 bases, leaving 5 bases between them. This chain's CDR3 is CASSQDREETQYF. DNA for the CDR3: TGCGCCAGCAGCCAAGACAGAGAAGAGACCCAGTACTTC.

A few counts support this clone. The chain employs TRBV6-8 and TRBJ1-5, with D tentatively TRBD1 (6 bases). CDR1 is MNHGY and CDR2 is SAAAGT in the germline V gene. The V and J ends lost 4 bases and 3 bases respectively, with 10 bases between them. The CDR3 runs to 14 residues. CDR3 sequence: CASSSQGANQPQHF. The CDR3 region has the DNA TGTGCCAGCAGTTCACAGGGAGCCAATCAGCCCCAGCATTTT.

The chain carries TRBV19 and TRBJ1-4; a possible D gene is TRBD1 (6 bases). Germline V lookup: CDR1 LNHDA, CDR2 SQIVND (reference sequence). V lost 5 bases and J 8 bases, leaving 15 bases between the germline ends. This CDR3 comprises 14 residues. The CDR3 region has the DNA TGTGCCAGTAGTCGTAGGACAGTCGGCGAAAAACTGTTTTTT. Its translation is CASSRRTVGEKLFF.

This clone appeared many times. The rearrangement links TRBV11-3 to TRBJ2-5, with 12 nucleotides matching TRBD2. Germline loops: CDR1 SGHNT, CDR2 YENEEA. The CDR3 spans 14 residues. V shed 3 bases, J shed 4 bases, and the junction held 0 bases outside the gene matches. CDR3 in amino acids: CASSLTSGRETQYF. CDR3 bases: TGTGCCAGCAGCTTGACTAGCGGGAGAGAGACCCAGTACTTC.

This clone was detected a few times. The CDR3 DNA reads as TGCGCCAGCAGTGGGGACGGGGGCCGGTCTGAAGCTTTCTTT. This gives the protein CASSGDGGRSEAFF. The rearrangement links TRBV10-2 to TRBJ1-1; D perhaps matches TRBD1 (6 bases). From germline, CDR1 is WSHSY and CDR2 SAAADI. V lost 4 bases, J lost 6 bases, and 15 bases lay in between. The CDR3 spans 14 residues.

By frequency in the sample, this clone is medium-sized. The chain joins TRBV6-8 to TRBJ1-2; the D gene is possibly TRBD1 (6 bases). With 6 bases removed from V and 8 bases from J, the gap between germline ends came to 16 bases. This CDR3 has 13 residues. CDR1 and CDR2 (germline): MNHGY, SAAAGT. The DNA of the CDR3 is TGTGCCAGCAGGGGGCGGACAGACCTAGGCTACACCTTC. Residues: CASRGRTDLGYTF.

This clone turned up a few times. The CDR3 DNA reads as TGTGCCAGCATGTGGGAAACTAGCGGGGGGGCCGGGGAGCTGTTTTTT. Amino acids: CASMWETSGGAGELFF. The chain is built from TRBV6-8 and TRBJ2-2, with TRBD2 matching over 13 bases. Trimming took 7 bases from V and 6 from J; bases not matched to a gene: 8. Germline-derived CDR1 and CDR2 are MNHGY and SAAAGT. The CDR3 runs to 16 residues.

The gene calls are TRBV6-8 and TRBJ2-3; 10 bases agree with TRBD1. CDR3 length: 17 amino acids. Germline trimming cut 8 bases from V and 2 bases from J; bases unmatched to any gene: 13. Germline lookup yields CDR1 MNHGY and CDR2 SAAAGT. The CDR3: CASGGTGAPLPTDTQYF. DNA of the CDR3: TGTGCCAGCGGGGGGACAGGGGCTCCCCTGCCCACAGATACGCAGTATTTT.

In DNA, the CDR3 is TGCAGCGTTGGGGGACTAGCGGGAGGATCCTACAATGAGCAGTTCTTC. It codes for CSVGGLAGGSYNEQFF. The chain joins TRBV29-1 to TRBJ2-1, with 15 bases lining up with TRBD2. CDR3 length equals 16 residues. V gave up 4 bases and J gave up 1 base; unmatched junction bases: 2. Germline lookup yields CDR1 SQVTM and CDR2 ANQGSEA.

This chain links TRBV19 with TRBJ2-1; TRBD2 aligns across 11 bases. CDR1 is LNHDA, CDR2 SQIVND, per germline (reference sequence). V lost 1 base, J lost 2 bases, and 1 base stayed unmatched. The CDR3 loop spans 16 amino acids. CDR3 sequence: CASSIATSGTYNEQFF. Written as DNA, the CDR3 is TGTGCCAGTAGTATAGCGACTAGCGGGACCTACAATGAGCAGTTCTTC.

In this sample, this clone turned up many times. The CDR3 region is CASSPVLASGTQETQYF. CDR3 DNA sequence: TGTGCCAGCAGCCCCGTTCTGGCTAGCGGGACCCAAGAGACCCAGTACTTC. The rearrangement links TRBV11-3 to TRBJ2-5, with TRBD2 matching 9 bases. The germline V gene encodes CDR1 SGHNT and CDR2 YENEEA. The CDR3 spans 17 residues. The V gene end was trimmed by 5 bases and the J gene end by 1 base; junction bases not matched to a gene: 11.

The chain has TRBV1 and TRBJ2-7; the table's TRBD2 call for D was not verified on the DNA. TRBV1 is annotated as a pseudogene. The CDR3 has 14 amino acids. The CDR3 sequence: CTSSQDLSSYEQYF. The CDR3 bases are TGCACCAGCAGCCAAGATTTGAGTTCCTACGAGCAGTACTTC.